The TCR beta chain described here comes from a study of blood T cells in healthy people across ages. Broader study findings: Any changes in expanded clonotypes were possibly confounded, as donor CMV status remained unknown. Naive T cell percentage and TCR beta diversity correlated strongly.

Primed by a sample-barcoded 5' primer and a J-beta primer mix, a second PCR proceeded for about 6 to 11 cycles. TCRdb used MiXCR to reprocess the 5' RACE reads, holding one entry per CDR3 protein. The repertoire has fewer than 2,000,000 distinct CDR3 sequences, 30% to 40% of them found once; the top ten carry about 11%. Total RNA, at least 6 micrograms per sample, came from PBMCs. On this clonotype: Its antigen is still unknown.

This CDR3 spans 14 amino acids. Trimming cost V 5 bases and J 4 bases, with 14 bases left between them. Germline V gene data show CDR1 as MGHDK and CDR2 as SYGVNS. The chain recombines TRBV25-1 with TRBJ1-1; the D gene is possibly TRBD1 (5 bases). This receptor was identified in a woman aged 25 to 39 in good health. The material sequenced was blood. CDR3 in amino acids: CASSPIMGVTEAFF. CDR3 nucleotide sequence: TGTGCCAGCAGTCCAATCATGGGGGTCACTGAAGCTTTCTTT. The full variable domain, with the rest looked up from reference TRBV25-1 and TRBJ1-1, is EADIYQTPRYLVIGTGKKITLECSQTMGHDKMYWYQQDPGMELHLIHYSYGVNSTEKGDLSSESTVSRIRTEHFPLTLESARPSHTSQYLCASSPIMGVTEAFFGQGTRLTVV.